This record looks at one TCR beta chain sequence and its context. Its antigen is unidentified. Profiling relied on immunoSEQ multiplex PCR, and the TCRdb table lists in-frame clones only, not all of them. The sample contains 65,000 to 70,000 clones, about 86% of which appear only once. This specimen belongs to a study of a mutant IDH1 vaccine in newly diagnosed glioma. For the study at large: Pretreatment consisted of radiotherapy, temozolomide, or both, with most receiving both. Notes on the study in general: It seemed that pseudoprogression was not linked to changes in the top peripheral T cell clonotypes.

The time point is: baseline, week 1 (first vaccination visit). Noted treatment: pre-vaccination baseline after standard-of-care therapy. The CDR3 is made up of 15 amino acids. Between the trimmed V and J ends, which lost 4 bases and 4 bases, there was a span of 11 bases. Germline CDR1 and CDR2: MNHEY and SVGAGI. The gene calls are TRBV6-5 and TRBJ1-6; D is unclear. This clonotype was sampled from a man aged 25-40 years with glioma. The sequences come from PBMCs, collected from a glioma patient treated with radiotherapy, temozolomide or both. CDR3: CASSWRRMYNSPLHF. In DNA form, the CDR3 reads TGTGCCAGCAGTTGGCGGCGCATGTATAATTCACCCCTCCACTTT.